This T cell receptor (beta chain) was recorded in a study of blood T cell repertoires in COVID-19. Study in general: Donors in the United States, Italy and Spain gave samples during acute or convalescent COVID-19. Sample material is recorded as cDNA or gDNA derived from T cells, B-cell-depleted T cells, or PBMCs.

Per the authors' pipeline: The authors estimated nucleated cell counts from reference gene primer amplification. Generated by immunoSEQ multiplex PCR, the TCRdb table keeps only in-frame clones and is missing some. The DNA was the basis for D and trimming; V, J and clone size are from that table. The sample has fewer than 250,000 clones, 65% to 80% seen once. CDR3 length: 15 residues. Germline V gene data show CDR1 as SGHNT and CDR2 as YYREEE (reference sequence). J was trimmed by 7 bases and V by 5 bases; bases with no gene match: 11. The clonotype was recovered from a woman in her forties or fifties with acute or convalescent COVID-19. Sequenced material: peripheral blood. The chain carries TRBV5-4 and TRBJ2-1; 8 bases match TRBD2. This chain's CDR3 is CASSLRTSQVNEQFF. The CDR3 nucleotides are TGTGCCAGCAGTTTGCGGACTAGCCAGGTAAATGAGCAGTTCTTC.